The clone carrying this TCR beta chain has only a few counts. Its antigen is not known. Together with a sample-barcoded 5' primer, a J-beta primer mix was included in a second PCR lasting about 6 to 12 cycles. TCRdb passed the 5' RACE reads through MiXCR, listing each CDR3 protein once. The sample carries 750,000 or so distinct CDR3 sequences, roughly 25% recorded once. The data were taken from a study of blood T cells in healthy people across ages. Study at large: Per every two T cells, about one barcoded beta molecule was captured by template switching. Study observations and caveats: Compared with aged donors, long-lived donors showed fewer expanded clones, suggesting selection. As age increased, TCR beta diversity per million T cells fell in a roughly linear fashion.

This CDR3 spans 15 amino acids. Trimming removed 4 bases from V and 1 base from J; junction bases left unmatched: 6. The germline V gene encodes CDR1 KGHDR and CDR2 SFDVKD. These data were likewise used in another study, on T cells of mothers and their children. That paper states: Researchers put all of the extracted RNA into cDNA synthesis, using around 1.5 ug per 15 ul.

V gene TRBV24-1 combines with J gene TRBJ2-7; the match to TRBD2 covers 7 bases. The TCR was taken from a boy under 18 in good health. Material: blood. The CDR3 nucleotides are TGTGCCACCAGTGACTCACTAGCGCGTTCCTACGAGCAGTACTTC. It encodes CATSDSLARSYEQYF.